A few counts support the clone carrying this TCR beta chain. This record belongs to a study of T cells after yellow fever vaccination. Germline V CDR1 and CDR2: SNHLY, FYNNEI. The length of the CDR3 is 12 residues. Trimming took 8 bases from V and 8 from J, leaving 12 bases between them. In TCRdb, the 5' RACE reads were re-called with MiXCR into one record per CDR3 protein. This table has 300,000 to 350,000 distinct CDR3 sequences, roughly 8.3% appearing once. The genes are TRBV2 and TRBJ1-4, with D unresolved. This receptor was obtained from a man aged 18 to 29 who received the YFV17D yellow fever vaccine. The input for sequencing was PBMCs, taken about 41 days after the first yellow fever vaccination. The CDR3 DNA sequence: TGTGCCAGCGGTTATACATACGAAAAACTGTTTTTT. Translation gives CASGYTYEKLFF.